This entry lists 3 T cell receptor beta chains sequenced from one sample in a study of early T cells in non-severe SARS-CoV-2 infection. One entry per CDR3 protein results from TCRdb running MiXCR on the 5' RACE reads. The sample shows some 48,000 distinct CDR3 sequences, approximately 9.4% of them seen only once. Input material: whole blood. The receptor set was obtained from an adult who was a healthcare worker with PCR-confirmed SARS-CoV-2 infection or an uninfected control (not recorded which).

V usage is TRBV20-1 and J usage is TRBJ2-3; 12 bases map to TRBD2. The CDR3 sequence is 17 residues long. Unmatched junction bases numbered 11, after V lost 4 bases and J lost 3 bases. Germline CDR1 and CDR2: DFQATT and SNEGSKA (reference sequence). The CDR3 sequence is CSANPPTSGSLTDTQYF. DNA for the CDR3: TGCAGTGCTAACCCCCCGACTAGCGGGAGCTTAACAGATACGCAGTATTTT.

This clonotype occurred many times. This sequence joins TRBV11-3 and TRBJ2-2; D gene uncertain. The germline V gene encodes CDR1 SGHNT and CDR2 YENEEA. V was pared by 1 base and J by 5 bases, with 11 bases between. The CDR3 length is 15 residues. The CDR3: CASSLVARATGELFF. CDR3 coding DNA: TGTGCCAGCAGCTTAGTTGCCCGGGCTACCGGGGAGCTGTTTTTT.

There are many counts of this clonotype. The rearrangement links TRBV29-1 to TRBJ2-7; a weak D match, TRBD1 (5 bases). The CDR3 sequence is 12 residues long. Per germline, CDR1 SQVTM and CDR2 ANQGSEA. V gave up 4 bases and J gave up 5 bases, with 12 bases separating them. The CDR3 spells CSVVRQGDEQYF. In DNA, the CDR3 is TGCAGCGTTGTAAGGCAGGGTGACGAGCAGTACTTC.